This T cell receptor beta chain was sequenced during a study of T-cell reconstitution after alpha-beta-depleted transplantation in children. The library targeted TCRbeta and was prepared with unique molecular identifiers. TCRdb analysed the PCR reads with MiXCR anew, one entry per CDR3 protein. The table records almost 250,000 distinct CDR3 sequences, roughly 26% of them present only once. This clonotype was recorded many times. Its antigen is still unknown. Study-wide results and limits: It was reported that alpha-beta T cells came from several hundred expanded graft clones (about two months after transplant).

In germline, CDR1 is SGHRS, CDR2 YFSETQ. The ends lost 4 bases at V and 0 bases at J; junction bases unmatched: 4. The CDR3 has 16 residues. V gene TRBV5-1 combines with J gene TRBJ1-1, with TRBD1 identical over 12 bases. This sequence was found in a girl aged 2 to 9 with Fanconi anemia, due to receive a stem cell transplant. The sample in question was PBMCs, obtained before TCRalphabeta/CD19-depleted stem cell transplant. The CDR3 nucleotides are TGCGCCAGCAGCAGGGGACAGGGGGCAGTGAACACTGAAGCTTTCTTT. Translating it yields CASSRGQGAVNTEAFF.